These 29 T cell receptor beta chains originate from one sample sequenced in a study of blood T cell repertoires in COVID-19 (TCRdb year 2020). The library was prepared using the immunoSEQ multiplex PCR assay. TCRdb provides this immuneACCESS table in a form limited to in-frame rearrangements. Some clones are lacking; in checked studies, under half of them reflect an unresolved V gene, and why the rest are absent is not known. The sample table lists 95,000 or so clones, about four fifths of them with a count of one. Clones ranked in the top ten supply under 5% of the sample. What was sequenced was peripheral blood. The receptors were sampled from a man older than 75 with COVID-19, enrolled during active disease.

The chain employs TRBV30 and TRBJ2-7; tentative D call: TRBD2 (6 bases). The CDR3 covers 12 residues. Between the trimmed V and J ends, which lost 5 bases and 6 bases, there was a span of 14 bases. Germline lookup yields CDR1 GTSNPN and CDR2 SVGIG (reference sequence). The CDR3 here is CAWAGTALEQYF. The CDR3 DNA sequence: TGTGCCTGGGCCGGGACTGCCCTCGAGCAGTACTTC.

V gene TRBV6-5 combines with J gene TRBJ2-7; D gene ambiguous. The germline CDR1 and CDR2 sequences are MNHEY and SVGAGI. This CDR3 is 14 amino acids long. V lost 5 bases, J lost 0 bases, and 11 bases lay in between. This CDR3 is CASSQTLSSYEQYF. DNA of the CDR3: TGTGCCAGCAGTCAGACTTTAAGCTCCTACGAGCAGTACTTC.

This chain joins TRBV10-3 and TRBJ1-2; 9 bases agree with TRBD1. The V gene's germline CDR1 is ENHRY and CDR2 SYGVKD. Trimming at V came to 2 bases and at J to 8 bases, leaving 15 bases not matched to a gene. The CDR3 runs to 17 residues. The CDR3 bases are TGTGCCATCAGTGAGACAGGGGGCGCCGACCCTATTGCAGGCTACACCTTC. Translating it yields CAISETGGADPIAGYTF.

V usage is TRBV19 and J usage is TRBJ2-2; 14 bases match TRBD2. The V gene end was trimmed by 9 bases and the J gene end by 5 bases; junction bases not matched to a gene: 2. Per the germline V gene, CDR1 is LNHDA and CDR2 is SQIVND (reference sequence). This CDR3 has 14 residues. As DNA, the CDR3 is TGTGCCAGCGGGACTAGCGGGAGTACCGGGGAGCTGTTTTTT. Residues: CASGTSGSTGELFF.

V and J are TRBV19 and TRBJ1-1; D is ambiguous. The CDR3 consists of 11 residues. V lost 10 bases, J lost 8 bases, and 14 bases lay in between. Germline CDR1 is LNHDA and CDR2 is SQIVND (reference sequence). The CDR3 coding sequence is TGTGCCACCCAGAACGTTTTGGAAGCTTTCTTT. This encodes CATQNVLEAFF.

There are a few counts of this clone. The chain has TRBV2 and TRBJ1-1, with 7 bases matching TRBD1. CDR1 SNHLY and CDR2 FYNNEI come from the germline V gene. V was pared by 6 bases and J by 1 base, with 5 bases of the junction left unmatched. There are 14 residues in the CDR3. In DNA form, the CDR3 reads TGTGCCAGCAGGATCAGACAGGGGAACACTGAAGCTTTCTTT. It specifies CASRIRQGNTEAFF.

The CDR3: CASSSDRGFGEQYF. In DNA, the CDR3 is TGTGCCAGCAGTTCGGACAGGGGGTTTGGAGAGCAGTACTTC. The chain joins TRBV28 to TRBJ2-7; 10 bases agree with TRBD1. V lost 4 bases to trimming and J lost 7 bases; unmatched junction nucleotides: 7. The CDR3 has 14 residues. Germline CDR1 reads MDHEN; CDR2 reads SYDVKM.

The chain employs TRBV12-3 or TRBV12-4 and TRBJ2-5, with a tentative D call TRBD1 (6 bases). Trimming took 4 bases from V and 7 from J, leaving 10 bases between them. CDR3 length: 12 residues. This CDR3 reads CASSYRVGTQYF. The DNA for the CDR3 is TGTGCCAGCAGTTACAGGGTCGGGACCCAGTACTTC.

This chain connects TRBV30 to TRBJ1-6, with a possible D match to TRBD1 (6 bases). CDR3 length equals 13 residues. Per germline, CDR1 GTSNPN and CDR2 SVGIG (reference sequence). With 5 bases removed from V and 7 bases from J, the gap between germline ends came to 12 bases. CDR3 coding DNA: TGTGCCTGGGGGGACATCCCCAATTCACCCCTCCACTTT. Translation: CAWGDIPNSPLHF.

The chain is built from TRBV13 and TRBJ1-2; a possible D gene is TRBD1 (6 bases). Germline V gives CDR1 PRHDT, CDR2 FYEKMQ (reference sequence). V shed 5 bases and J shed 9 bases, with 22 bases lying between them. The length of the CDR3 is 15 residues. CDR3 nucleotide sequence: TGTGCCAGCAGCCTAGCCCTGACAGGCGATACTAGCTACACCTTC. Residues: CASSLALTGDTSYTF.

V is TRBV2 and J is TRBJ1-5, with no clear D. Germline CDR1 and CDR2: SNHLY and FYNNEI. The CDR3 spans 15 residues. The V and J ends lost 8 bases and 11 bases respectively, with 25 bases between them. The CDR3 DNA follows: TGTGCCAGCTCTTGGGCCACCCAAGGCCCCGGGACCCAGCATTTT. This gives the protein CASSWATQGPGTQHF.

The V and J genes are TRBV5-4 and TRBJ2-2, with D tentatively TRBD2 (7 bases). CDR1 SGHNT and CDR2 YYREEE come from the germline V gene (reference sequence). CDR3 size: 16 residues. With 1 base removed from V and 6 bases from J, the gap between germline ends came to 16 bases. CDR3 DNA: TGTGCCAGCAGCTTGAATGGACTAGGGGGTTCCGGGGAGCTGTTTTTT. Residues: CASSLNGLGGSGELFF.

The chain combines TRBV21-1 with TRBJ2-6; the D call TRBD1 from the table was never checked on the DNA. TRBV21-1 is reported as a pseudogene. The length of the CDR3 is 19 residues. CDR3: CASSKGLDQGANGANVLTF. In DNA form, the CDR3 reads TGTGCCAGCAGCAAAGGCCTCGATCAGGGGGCGAATGGGGCCAACGTCCTGACTTTC.

The gene calls are TRBV30 and TRBJ1-3; D gene unclear. The V gene lost 7 bases and the J gene lost 0 bases, with 16 bases spanning the gap. The CDR3 sequence is 15 residues long. Looked up from germline, CDR1 is GTSNPN and CDR2 is SVGIG (reference sequence). The CDR3 reads CALERWLSSGNTIYF. The CDR3 DNA is TGTGCCTTGGAGAGGTGGTTGAGCTCTGGAAACACCATATATTTT.

This rearrangement joins TRBV9 to TRBJ1-2; D ambiguous. This CDR3 region has 15 residues. Trimming took 0 bases from V and 0 from J, leaving 9 bases between them. Germline V gene sequence: CDR1 SGDLS, CDR2 YYNGEE. The CDR3: CASSVGQVSNYGYTF. CDR3 sequence (DNA): TGTGCCAGCAGCGTAGGGCAGGTTTCTAACTATGGCTACACCTTC. Combining the CDR3 with reference TRBV9 and TRBJ1-2 gives the whole variable domain DSGVTQTPKHLITATGQRVTLRCSPRSGDLSVYWYQQSLDQGLQFLIQYYNGEERAKGNILERFSAQQFPDLHSELNLSSLELGDSALYFCASSVGQVSNYGYTFGSGTRLTVV.

The chain uses TRBV7-2 and TRBJ1-3; D unclear. The germline V and J ends were trimmed by 1 base and 0 bases, with 10 bases remaining between them. Germline V gives CDR1 SGHTA, CDR2 FQGNSA. CDR3 length equals 16 residues. CDR3 loop: CASSLGGGSSGNTIYF. Here the CDR3 DNA reads TGTGCCAGCAGCTTAGGGGGTGGGAGCTCTGGAAACACCATATATTTT.

This clone was seen a handful of times. CDR3 coding DNA: TGTGCCAGCTCACCGGCACGCGGAAGATCCTACGAGCAGTACTTC. This translates into CASSPARGRSYEQYF. The chain combines TRBV18 with TRBJ2-7; no reliable D call. V gave up 3 bases and J gave up 1 base, with 13 bases separating them. Germline V gene data show CDR1 as KGHSH and CDR2 as LQKENI. The CDR3 covers 15 residues.

The CDR3 region is CASSRRAGNTIYF. CDR3 sequence (DNA): TGCGCCAGCAGTCGACGGGCTGGAAACACCATATATTTT. The rearrangement links TRBV10-1 to TRBJ1-3; D gene ambiguous. Deletions cut 5 bases from V and 2 bases from J, with 7 bases between. CDR1 and CDR2 (germline): WNHNN, SYGVQD (reference sequence). This CDR3 comprises 13 residues.

V usage is TRBV6-1 and J usage is TRBJ1-6, with 7 bases aligning to TRBD1. From germline, CDR1 is MNHNS and CDR2 SASEGT. The junction had 2 bases not matched to a gene; V was cut back by 1 base and J by 2 bases. The CDR3 totals 16 residues. As DNA, the CDR3 is TGTGCCAGCAGTGAAGAAGGGACAGCCTATAATTCACCCCTCCACTTT. This encodes CASSEEGTAYNSPLHF.

The rearrangement links TRBV27 to TRBJ1-2; 8 bases line up with TRBD1. CDR3 size: 14 residues. Germline CDR1 and CDR2: MNHEY and SMNVEV (reference sequence). J was trimmed by 7 bases and V by 5 bases; bases with no gene match: 9. The CDR3 protein is CASSDRQGLVGYTF. The CDR3 DNA reads TGTGCCAGCAGTGACAGACAGGGGTTGGTTGGCTACACCTTC.

The V gene is TRBV5-4, the J gene TRBJ2-5; the match to TRBD2 covers 9 bases. The CDR3 totals 16 residues. Germline V lookup: CDR1 SGHNT, CDR2 YYREEE (reference sequence). J gave up 2 bases and V 0 bases, and 5 bases lay outside the gene matches. CDR3 region: CASSLGLAGLQETQYF. CDR3 nucleotide sequence: TGTGCCAGCAGCTTGGGCCTAGCGGGGCTACAAGAGACCCAGTACTTC. Complete variable domain (other parts from reference TRBV5-4 and TRBJ2-5): ETGVTQSPTHLIKTRGQQVTLRCSSQSGHNTVSWYQQALGQGPQFIFQYYREEENGRGNFPPRFSGLQFPNYSSELNVNALELDDSALYLCASSLGLAGLQETQYFGPGTRLLVL.

J is TRBJ1-5 and V is TRBV5-8, with D hard to call. Germline CDR1 is SGHTS and CDR2 is YDEGEE. V lost 4 bases to trimming and J lost 5 bases, with 10 bases between them. This CDR3 is built from 13 residues. CDR3 nucleotides: TGTGCCAGCAGCCAGATCATGGATCAGCCCCAGCATTTT. Protein sequence: CASSQIMDQPQHF.

The chain combines TRBV29-1 with TRBJ2-1; TRBD1 is a possible D gene (6 bases). The CDR3 is 14 amino acids. CDR1 and CDR2 (germline): SQVTM, ANQGSEA. The V end lost 7 bases, the J end lost 9 bases, and 22 bases lay between the germline ends. Written as DNA, the CDR3 is TGCAGCGGAGGTTTAGTACAGGGACGGGGTGAGCAGTTCTTC. It yields the protein CSGGLVQGRGEQFF.

The chain links TRBV7-9 to TRBJ2-2; D may be TRBD1 (5 bases). CDR1 and CDR2 (germline): SEHNR, FQNEAQ (reference sequence). The CDR3 is 17 residues long. V was pared by 5 bases and J by 3 bases, with 19 bases between. CDR3 region: CASSGSVGRVDTGELFF. CDR3 DNA: TGTGCCAGCAGCGGGTCGGTGGGGCGCGTTGACACCGGGGAGCTGTTTTTT.

This clone was counted only a few times. V is TRBV10-1 and J is TRBJ1-1; a weak D match, TRBD1 (6 bases). Germline lookup yields CDR1 WNHNN and CDR2 SYGVQD (reference sequence). This CDR3 is built from 20 residues. With 10 bases removed from V and 0 bases from J, the gap between germline ends came to 33 bases. The CDR3 is CATKRLRWGLLDELNTEAFF. The CDR3 DNA is TGCGCCACCAAAAGGCTTAGGTGGGGGCTGTTAGATGAACTGAACACTGAAGCTTTCTTT.

CDR3 sequence reads: CASSPANGELFF. The CDR3 DNA sequence: TGTGCCAGCTCACCTGCGAACGGGGAGCTGTTTTTT. This sequence joins TRBV18 and TRBJ2-2, with D unresolved. This CDR3 is 12 amino acids long. Trimming shortened V by 3 bases and J by 7 bases, and 6 bases separated the two germline ends. CDR1 is KGHSH, CDR2 LQKENI, per germline.

This clone has more than one count but fewer than ten. V is TRBV6-6 and J is TRBJ2-7, with D possibly TRBD2 on 6 matching bases. Germline loops: CDR1 MNHNY, CDR2 SVGAGI (reference sequence). Trimming removed 2 bases at V and 1 base at J, with 12 bases between. The CDR3 loop spans 15 amino acids. The CDR3 region has the DNA TGTGCCAGCAGTTACGATGGACGGGGGTCCTACGAGCAGTACTTC. Translated: CASSYDGRGSYEQYF.

The chain combines TRBV18 with TRBJ1-2; 9 bases are shared with TRBD1. After removal of 5 bases from V and 8 bases from J, the junction contained 12 bases not matched to a gene. Germline V CDR1 and CDR2: KGHSH, LQKENI. The CDR3 is made up of 15 amino acids. CDR3 region: CASSSGTGPSSGYTF. The CDR3 coding sequence is TGTGCCAGCTCATCCGGGACAGGGCCCTCCTCGGGCTACACCTTC.

The chain carries TRBV7-8 and TRBJ1-1, with D possibly being TRBD1 (6 bases). Germline loops: CDR1 SGHVS, CDR2 FQNEAQ. Trimming pared 4 bases from V and 1 base from J, leaving 7 bases between. This CDR3 contains 13 residues. CDR3 region: CASSSDRNTEAFF. The DNA of the CDR3 is TGTGCCAGCAGCTCGGACAGGAACACTGAAGCTTTCTTT.